This T cell receptor (beta chain) derives from a study of cytomegalovirus exposure and HLA in healthy donors. Study observations and caveats: A missense DCLRE1C variant was associated with V- and J-gene trimming of TCR beta chains in a later analysis, and an independent cohort replicated the association.

For this clone: Its antigen is as yet unknown.

Primers: 60 Vbeta forward and 13 Jbeta reverse. TCRdb's copy holds only in-frame clones and misses some; the assay was immunoSEQ multiplex PCR. The sample lists around 140,000 clones; approximately 67% were seen once. Germline CDR1 is SQVTM and CDR2 is ANQGSEA. V was trimmed by 4 bases and J by 5 bases, leaving 8 bases between them. The CDR3 totals 11 residues. This chain connects TRBV29-1 to TRBJ2-5; D not certain. The clonotype was recovered from a woman aged 60-75 years in good health and CMV-seronegative. The specimen sequenced was PBMCs. CDR3 nucleotide sequence: TGCAGCGTTGCGGCCGGGGAGACCCAGTACTTC. Its protein product is CSVAAGETQYF.